These 19 T cell receptor beta chains were sequenced from one sample in a study of cytomegalovirus exposure and HLA in healthy donors (dated by TCRdb to 2015 to 2018). Library construction relied on the immunoSEQ multiplex PCR assay. As stored in TCRdb, this immuneACCESS dataset retains in-frame rearrangements with V and J assigned. A fraction of the clones does not appear; measured against another copy, unresolved V genes explain less than half of the discrepancy, and the remainder lacks a known reason. The sample table records 250,000 or so clones; roughly 84% of these occur just once. The ten largest clonotypes hold about 12% of the sample. Sequencing was performed on PBMCs. The receptors come from a young man in good health and CMV-seropositive.

The V gene is TRBV4-1, the J gene TRBJ1-1; D call uncertain. The CDR3 covers 14 residues. Trimming shortened V by 6 bases and J by 6 bases, and 17 bases separated the two germline ends. Germline V gene lookup returns CDR1 MGHRA and CDR2 YSYEKL. The CDR3 DNA follows: TGCGCCAGCAGACCCGGGGTTAATGGGTCTGAAGCTTTCTTT. Amino acids: CASRPGVNGSEAFF.

This chain connects TRBV5-1 to TRBJ1-1; no clear D gene. Germline V lookup: CDR1 SGHRS, CDR2 YFSETQ. CDR3 length: 14 residues. Trimming removed 1 base from V and 7 bases from J, with 14 bases in between. The CDR3 loop reads CASSLIDKGNEAFF. The CDR3 DNA is TGCGCCAGCAGCTTGATAGACAAAGGGAATGAAGCTTTCTTT.

V gene TRBV19 combines with J gene TRBJ1-5; no firm D call. V lost 1 base to trimming and J lost 5 bases, with 6 bases between them. This CDR3 spans 13 amino acids. Germline loops: CDR1 LNHDA, CDR2 SQIVND (reference sequence). The CDR3 region has the DNA TGTGCCAGTAGTATAGGCCAGTATCAGCCCCAGCATTTT. Its protein is CASSIGQYQPQHF.

In this sample, this clone turned up once. The chain has TRBV30 and TRBJ2-6, with TRBD1 matching 9 bases. This CDR3 region has 18 residues. V dropped 4 bases and J dropped 1; count of bases not matched to a gene: 11. CDR1 GTSNPN and CDR2 SVGIG come from the germline V gene (reference sequence). For the CDR3, the DNA is TGTGCCTGGATTGTGTGGGACAGGGTTTCATCTGGGGCCAACGTCCTGACTTTC. Translated, it gives CAWIVWDRVSSGANVLTF. The full variable domain, in which reference TRBV30 and TRBJ2-6 provide the parts outside the CDR3, is SQTIHQWPATLVQPVGSPLSLECTVEGTSNPNLYWYRQAAGRGLQLLFYSVGIGQISSEVPQNLSASRPQDRQFILSSKKLLLSDSGFYLCAWIVWDRVSSGANVLTFGAGSRLTVL.

This clone was recorded only once. The chain combines TRBV9 with TRBJ2-7, with D possibly being TRBD2 (6 bases). Trimming removed 0 bases from V and 3 bases from J, with 16 bases in between. Germline loops: CDR1 SGDLS, CDR2 YYNGEE. The CDR3 length is 16 residues. The chain's CDR3 is CASSVGGRRGGYEQYF. CDR3 nucleotides: TGTGCCAGCAGCGTAGGGGGGAGGAGGGGTGGCTACGAGCAGTACTTC.

This chain connects TRBV29-1 to TRBJ2-3, with D hard to call. V was cut by 4 bases and J by 7 bases, with 6 bases left in between. This CDR3 is built from 10 residues. Germline CDR1 and CDR2: SQVTM and ANQGSEA. CDR3 region: CSVVRHTQYF. The CDR3 DNA sequence: TGCAGCGTTGTGCGACATACGCAGTATTTT.

This clone was recorded a few times. CDR3 sequence (DNA): TGTGCCAGCAGCTTGGCCAGCTCTTACGAGCAGTACTTC. Translating gives CASSLASSYEQYF. The rearrangement links TRBV5-5 to TRBJ2-7, with D uncertain. CDR3 length: 13 amino acids. V shed 0 bases and J shed 4 bases, with 8 bases lying between them. Germline V gene lookup returns CDR1 SGHKS and CDR2 YYEKEE (reference sequence).

Of note for this clone: Other DNA sequences in the sample encode the same CDR3. The chain recombines TRBV6-4 with TRBJ2-3; 7 nucleotides align to TRBD1. This CDR3 has 14 amino acids. V shed 0 bases, J shed 4 bases, and the junction held 1 base outside the gene matches. Germline V gene data show CDR1 as MRHNA and CDR2 as SNTAGT. The CDR3 here is CASSDSQGADTQYF. The CDR3 DNA is TGTGCCAGCAGTGACTCGCAGGGGGCAGATACGCAGTATTTT.

The gene calls are TRBV25-1 and TRBJ2-1; 8 positions match TRBD2. Germline V gene lookup returns CDR1 MGHDK and CDR2 SYGVNS. With V trimmed by 6 bases and J by 1 base, 2 bases remained unmatched. This CDR3 region has 14 residues. CDR3 residues: CASRLAESYNEQFF. Written as DNA, the CDR3 is TGTGCCAGCAGACTAGCGGAGTCCTACAATGAGCAGTTCTTC.

This clone was counted once. The rearrangement joins TRBV6-6 to TRBJ2-7; TRBD2 aligns across 9 bases. Trimming at V came to 2 bases and at J to 2 bases, leaving 4 bases not matched to a gene. The CDR3 sequence is 15 residues long. Germline V lookup: CDR1 MNHNY, CDR2 SVGAGI (reference sequence). The DNA of the CDR3 is TGTGCCAGCAGTTACGGCCTAGCGGGAACCTACGAGCAGTACTTC. Its protein product is CASSYGLAGTYEQYF.

The chain combines TRBV7-9 with TRBJ2-3; possible D gene TRBD2, 6 bases. V was clipped by 5 bases and J by 1 base, with 13 bases between them. CDR3 length equals 15 residues. CDR1 and CDR2 from the germline V gene are SEHNR and FQNEAQ (reference sequence). The CDR3 is CASSLPGSGTDTQYF. CDR3 nucleotides: TGTGCCAGCAGCCTTCCCGGGAGTGGCACAGATACGCAGTATTTT.

The V gene is TRBV4-2, the J gene TRBJ1-4, with a possible D match to TRBD1 (6 bases). Germline CDR1 LGHNA, CDR2 YNFKEQ. The V end was cut by 2 bases, the J end by 4 bases, with 11 bases between. This CDR3 comprises 15 residues. Here the CDR3 DNA reads TGTGCCAGCAGCCAACGGGGGCACGATAATGAAAAACTGTTTTTT. Translating it yields CASSQRGHDNEKLFF.

This sequence joins TRBV5-1 and TRBJ2-7, with TRBD2 matching over 10 bases. With 0 bases clipped from V and 3 bases from J, the junction kept 0 bases outside the gene matches. From germline, CDR1 is SGHRS and CDR2 YFSETQ. CDR3 length: 14 amino acids. For the CDR3, the DNA is TGCGCCAGCAGCTTGGGGACTAGCGGCTACGAGCAGTACTTC. Amino acid sequence: CASSLGTSGYEQYF.

The rearrangement joins TRBV12-5 to TRBJ2-7; D possibly corresponds to TRBD1 (6 bases). V gave up 6 bases and J gave up 3 bases, with 21 bases separating them. This CDR3 contains 16 residues. Germline V gene sequence: CDR1 LGHNT, CDR2 FRNRAP. Here the CDR3 DNA reads TGTGCTAGTGGCCTAAATCGGGACATTATGAACTACGAGCAGTACTTC. Translating it yields CASGLNRDIMNYEQYF.

The chain uses TRBV10-1 and TRBJ2-1; D call uncertain. From germline, CDR1 is WNHNN and CDR2 SYGVQD (reference sequence). The CDR3 sequence is 12 residues long. Between the trimmed V and J ends, which lost 5 bases and 1 base, there was a span of 3 bases. In DNA, the CDR3 is TGCGCCAGCAGTCCATCCTACAATGAGCAGTTCTTC. It translates to CASSPSYNEQFF.

The V call is TRBV7-9, the J call TRBJ2-7; D is possibly TRBD1 (6 bases). CDR1 and CDR2 (germline): SEHNR, FQNEAQ (reference sequence). The V and J ends lost 2 bases and 0 bases respectively, with 11 bases between them. This CDR3 spans 15 amino acids. The CDR3 here is CASSLRDTVSYEQYF. The DNA for the CDR3 is TGTGCCAGCAGCTTAAGGGACACGGTCTCCTACGAGCAGTACTTC. The full variable domain, its missing parts supplied by reference TRBV7-9 and TRBJ2-7, is DTGVSQNPRHKITKRGQNVTFRCDPISEHNRLYWYRQTLGQGPEFLTYFQNEAQLEKSRLLSDRFSAERPKGSFSTLEIQRTEQGDSAMYLCASSLRDTVSYEQYFGPGTRLTVT.

The chain recombines TRBV6-5 with TRBJ2-7; 10 bases fit TRBD1. There are 14 residues in the CDR3. After removal of 4 bases from V and 2 bases from J, the junction contained 2 bases not matched to a gene. The germline V gene encodes CDR1 MNHEY and CDR2 SVGAGI. As DNA, the CDR3 is TGTGCCAGCAGTTGGGGACAGGGGACCTACGAGCAGTACTTC. Amino acid sequence: CASSWGQGTYEQYF.

The chain couples TRBV29-1 to TRBJ1-4; D remains ambiguous. This CDR3 has 12 amino acids. Trimming cost V 2 bases and J 5 bases, with 6 bases left between them. CDR1 SQVTM and CDR2 ANQGSEA come from the germline V gene. This CDR3 reads CSVENANEKLFF. The CDR3 coding sequence is TGCAGCGTTGAAAACGCCAATGAAAAACTGTTTTTT.

The rearrangement uses TRBV5-1 and TRBJ2-7, with 9 bases that match TRBD2. Germline V gene sequence: CDR1 SGHRS, CDR2 YFSETQ. This CDR3 spans 14 amino acids. Trimming at V came to 3 bases and at J to 6 bases, leaving 7 bases not matched to a gene. The CDR3 DNA is TGCGCCAGCAGCTGGGGGGGACTAGCATCCGAGCAGTACTTC. Its translation: CASSWGGLASEQYF.